Sequencing of this T cell receptor beta chain was carried out in a study of T cell clones after liver transplantation. Background on the study: TCRbeta sequencing after a pre-transplant mixed lymphocyte reaction identified graft-donor-reactive clones, later tracked in post-transplant blood. HCV positivity affected three of eight recipients; the rest lacked autoimmune or viral indications. General study findings and limits: The donor-reactive repertoire was only partly measurable in two subjects, lacking donor cells. Conclusions were preliminary, with small, heterogeneous patient groups.

The CDR3 extends over 14 amino acids. Germline V gene data show CDR1 as KGHSH and CDR2 as LQKENI. V lost 2 bases to trimming and J lost 4 bases, with 9 bases between them. This clone has more than one count but fewer than ten. What it recognizes is unknown. Libraries were prepared by immunoSEQ multiplex PCR; TCRdb keeps only in-frame clonotypes and omits some of them. The sample shows just over 80,000 clones, around four fifths of them seen only once. V and J are TRBV18 and TRBJ1-5; D ambiguous. The specimen comprised CD4+ T cells from blood, sampled 46 months after liver transplant. The clonotype was recovered from a human patient who received a liver transplant. The graft donor may have contributed some T cells. The DNA of the CDR3 is TGTGCCAGCTCACCAGGACTAGGGAATCAGCCCCAGCATTTT. This translates into CASSPGLGNQPQHF.